One TCR beta chain is described in this entry. TCR beta CDR3 was amplified by multiplex PCR, first round around 10 cycles, 32 V and 13 J primers. TCRdb re-called the multiplex PCR reads through MiXCR, storing one row per CDR3 protein. This sample has about 11,000 distinct CDR3 sequences; 27% occur once, and the top ten carry 13%. Template material comprised bulk tumor genomic DNA at approximately 540 ng per sample. Several biopsies were spaced far apart within each primary tumor and obtained as surgery took place. Curative surgery was performed on patients who had untreated, newly diagnosed non-small cell lung cancer. This sample is drawn from a study of immune heterogeneity within non-small cell lung tumors. The sample comprised lung tumor tissue. This receptor was obtained from a man aged 45-60 years with non-small cell lung cancer.

The CDR3 reads CASNPRPYEQYF. The DNA of the CDR3 is TGTGCCAGCAATCCGCGTCCCTACGAGCAGTACTTC. J is TRBJ2-7 and V is TRBV2; D remains unclear. The CDR3 length is 12 residues. Germline CDR1 SNHLY, CDR2 FYNNEI. The V end lost 7 bases, the J end lost 2 bases, and 9 bases lay between the germline ends.